This TCR beta chain was recovered during a study of CD8+ T cells in alopecia areata (dated by TCRdb to the late 2010s). For context, the study as a whole: The treated patients, all with moderate-to-severe alopecia areata, were enrolled in an open-label pilot trial of oral tofacitinib given at 5 to 10 mg twice daily. Tofacitinib was administered for 6 to 18 months, and 6 months of follow-up off drug were then conducted to assess delayed response and recurrence. Disease severity in treated patients was measured with the SALT score, which quantifies the percentage of affected scalp surface area. To study T cell clonal expansion in alopecia areata, the researchers applied high-throughput TCRbeta sequencing to both the C3H/HeJ mouse model and human patients. Human TCRbeta sequencing covered scalp tissue and sorted CD4+ and CD8+ peripheral blood T cells from patchy and totalis/universalis alopecia areata patients and healthy controls. Tofacitinib-treated patients had biopsies at baseline and at 4 and 24 weeks of treatment, with a later scalp biopsy in several patients. Scalp clonality was compared among normal scalp (n=4), patchy alopecia areata scalp (n=8), and alopecia totalis/universalis scalp (n=8). RNA was obtained with the PAXgene miRNA kit for fixed scalp, the miRNeasy kit for PBMCs, and the RNeasy kit for mouse skin. immunoSEQ multiplex PCR using 35 Vbeta forward primers and 13 Jbeta reverse primers was used to amplify TCRbeta CDR3 regions. Summary of the overall study and its limitations: Because the treated cohort was small and included a single nonresponder, larger studies are needed to assess links between baseline CD8+ expansion and response. TCR sequences shared between patients were less clear than in mice, possibly partly because of HLA diversity in the patient population. Scalp clonality and the number of expanded CD8+ clones among the top 100 scalp clones were significantly decreased by tofacitinib. Higher clonality and more expanded CD8+ clones were observed in lesional scalp than in normal scalp, particularly in alopecia totalis/universalis, a finding suggestive of antigenic drive. During tofacitinib treatment, many expanded lesional clones stuck around in both scalp and blood, and this persistence may partly explain why relapse happens after treatment is stopped. Unlike mouse skin, where gammadelta T cells dominate, normal human skin contains resident alphabeta T cells that get sequenced too, which complicates analysis of the scalp TCR repertoire.

The meaning of the sample's treatment or condition label: oral pan-JAK inhibitor, 5-10 mg twice daily. Peripheral blood and lesional scalp punch biopsies were obtained from patients with alopecia areata. PBMCs were separated by density centrifugation and stained for CD3, CD4 and CD8, after which CD4+ and CD8+ T cells were sorted on a FACSAria. A remark on this clone: Its recognized antigen is unknown. No qualities accompany the bases; no much larger clone lies one base away.

From its cysteine to its phenylalanine, the CDR3 spans 11 amino acids. Only CDR3 DNA remains: 33 bases, in frame from the first base. The trim is 7 bases for V and 3 bases for J, with a gap of 9 bases between the germline ends. Per the germline V gene, SQVTM is the CDR1 and ANQGSEA is the CDR2. The library was produced with the immunoSEQ multiplex PCR assay. To provide template for TCR sequencing, every sample had RNA extracted and reverse transcribed into cDNA. First-strand cDNA was synthesized with SuperScript III using a 2:1 mix of oligo-dT and random hexamers. A synthetic immune receptor repertoire was used to measure amplification bias, and any remaining bias was corrected computationally. In the authors' own workflow: Raw reads were preprocessed to remove errors, and CDR3 was defined by IMGT conventions from the conserved cysteine to phenylalanine. Clonality was calculated as 1 minus Shannon entropy normalized by log2 of the number of productive unique TCRs. Scalp TCRbeta sequences were cross-referenced with sorted blood CD4 and CD8 repertoires so that the CD4 or CD8 identity of scalp clones could be inferred. What TCRdb holds here is the immuneACCESS table cut down to in-frame rearrangements. Part of the clones is not present; checked against another copy, under half of the missing clones reflect an unresolved V gene, and the others are unexplained. That table gives V, J and clone size, and the DNA gave D and trimming. This sample has 200,000 to 250,000 clones in its table, and approximately 38% of those were observed once. Together, the top ten hold more than 0.4% of the sample.

The TCR sequence derives from a human donor with alopecia areata. The rearrangement joined TRBV29-1 to TRBJ1-2; TRBD1 is perhaps the D gene, given 5 matching bases. The material sequenced was CD4+ T cells sorted from blood, taken around week 34, from a patient treated with tofacitinib. CDR3 sequence: CSGGTDYGYTF. The DNA sequence reads TGCAGCGGCGGGACTGACTATGGCTACACCTTC.